The 10 T cell receptor beta chains below all came from one sample that was sequenced in a study of blood T cell repertoires in COVID-19. Libraries were prepared by immunoSEQ multiplex PCR; TCRdb keeps only in-frame clonotypes and omits some of them. Of fewer than 80,000 clones listed, more than 90% are singletons. Sequencing input: peripheral blood. The receptors here all came from a woman of 80 years or more with active or convalescent COVID-19.

The chain uses TRBV7-2 and TRBJ2-2; TRBD1 matches at 9 bases. The junction had 15 bases not matched to a gene; V was cut back by 5 bases and J by 8 bases. Germline lookup yields CDR1 SGHTA and CDR2 FQGNSA. CDR3 length: 17 residues. CDR3 amino acids: CASSQRSGTGRSGELFF. The CDR3 coding sequence is TGTGCCAGCAGCCAGCGGTCCGGGACAGGGAGATCAGGGGAGCTGTTTTTT.

V gene TRBV4-3 combines with J gene TRBJ1-1, with D perhaps matching TRBD1 (5 bases). Trimming pared 2 bases from V and 5 bases from J, leaving 12 bases between. This CDR3 has 14 residues. CDR1 and CDR2 (germline): LGHNA, YSLEER. This CDR3 reads CASSQYQGNTEAFF. For the CDR3, the DNA is TGCGCCAGCAGCCAATATCAGGGAAATACTGAAGCTTTCTTT.

The chain recombines TRBV5-1 with TRBJ2-3, with TRBD1 identical over 7 bases. Losses at the gene ends were 1 base for V and 3 bases for J; bases not matched to a gene: 5. CDR1 and CDR2 from the germline V gene are SGHRS and YFSETQ. The CDR3 is 15 residues long. The chain's CDR3 is CASSLFGRGTDTQYF. CDR3 in DNA: TGCGCCAGCAGCTTGTTTGGCAGGGGGACAGATACGCAGTATTTT.

The gene calls are TRBV11-3 and TRBJ1-1; 8 bases are shared with TRBD1. CDR3 size: 17 residues. The V segment lost 0 bases and the J segment 4 bases; nucleotides outside the gene matches: 10. Germline V gene sequence: CDR1 SGHNT, CDR2 YENEEA. Written as DNA, the CDR3 is TGTGCCAGCAGCTTAGATTTACAGGGGGGATCATGCACTGAAGCTTTCTTT. Encoded protein: CASSLDLQGGSCTEAFF.

This chain joins TRBV27 and TRBJ1-4; weak D call: TRBD1 (6 bases). Trimming took off 2 bases at V and 4 bases at J, with 11 bases between the two ends. CDR1 and CDR2 (germline): MNHEY, SMNVEV (reference sequence). This CDR3 has 15 residues. The CDR3 DNA reads as TGTGCCAGCAGTTTAGCTACAGGGAGTAATGAAAAACTGTTTTTT. Protein sequence: CASSLATGSNEKLFF.

The chain uses TRBV7-2 and TRBJ1-1, with D unclear. The CDR3 runs 14 residues. Germline values: CDR1 SGHTA, CDR2 FQGNSA. The germline V and J ends were trimmed by 2 bases and 4 bases, with 11 bases remaining between them. Here the CDR3 DNA reads TGTGCCAGCAGCTTAAAGTTTCCCGGCACTGAAGCTTTCTTT. Its protein is CASSLKFPGTEAFF.

In this sample, this clone turned up a few times. The chain couples TRBV6-5 to TRBJ1-1, with D tentatively TRBD1 (5 bases). Trimming shortened V by 2 bases and J by 1 base, and 8 bases separated the two germline ends. This CDR3 comprises 14 residues. The germline CDR1 and CDR2 sequences are MNHEY and SVGAGI. DNA for the CDR3: TGTGCCAGCAGTTACAGACAGAAGAACACTGAAGCTTTCTTT. Translating gives CASSYRQKNTEAFF.

This chain joins TRBV7-9 and TRBJ1-2; 9 bases are shared with TRBD1. Germline assignment: CDR1 SEHNR and CDR2 FQNEAQ (reference sequence). The CDR3 length is 14 residues. V trimming: 5 bases; J trimming: 8 bases; junction bases outside the gene matches: 9. This CDR3 reads CASSLSGTGFGYTF. The DNA of the CDR3 is TGTGCCAGCAGCCTCTCCGGGACAGGGTTCGGCTACACCTTC.

V usage is TRBV5-8 and J usage is TRBJ2-7; D remains ambiguous. In germline, CDR1 is SGHTS, CDR2 YDEGEE. V shed 4 bases and J shed 6 bases, with 8 bases lying between them. The CDR3 totals 11 residues. The CDR3 protein is CASSAYSEQYF. The CDR3, as DNA: TGTGCCAGCAGCGCTTACAGCGAGCAGTACTTC.

The V and J genes are TRBV5-1 and TRBJ1-1; D remains ambiguous. Germline V gene sequence: CDR1 SGHRS, CDR2 YFSETQ. Between the trimmed V and J ends, which lost 5 bases and 0 bases, there was a span of 11 bases. CDR3 length equals 14 residues. CDR3 region: CASSWSPLNTEAFF. The CDR3 nucleotides are TGCGCCAGCAGTTGGAGCCCCCTGAACACTGAAGCTTTCTTT.